This is a list of T cell receptor beta chains from one sample in a study of shared clonotypes between healthy human individuals. The data were produced by immunoSEQ multiplex PCR, yet TCRdb's version contains in-frame clones alone and is incomplete. In the table there are about 960,000 clones, over 75% of which are singletons. Sample: memory CD4+ T cells sorted from blood. Receptors originate from a man between 18 and 35 years old in good health. Each CDR3 is given with its conserved first and last residue. Each record gives: J gene, clone size, V gene, CDR3 length, D gene, CDR3 protein, CDR3 DNA. The D gene is left open where the match is weak. Only some rows state a clone size, as once, few, many or a class for expanded clones.

>TRBJ2-3|NA|TRBV7-6|14|NA
CASSQAGFTDTQYF
TGTGCCAGCAGCCAAGCAGGGTTCACAGATACGCAGTATTTT
>TRBJ1-1|few|TRBV5-4|14|NA
CASSRRVLDTEAFF
TGTGCCAGCAGCCGTCGGGTGTTGGACACTGAAGCTTTCTTT
>TRBJ2-7|NA|TRBV28|13|NA
CASSRQILLEQYF
TGTGCCAGCAGCCGTCAGATTCTCCTCGAGCAGTACTTC
>TRBJ2-2|once|TRBV2|13|NA
CASSTGETGELFF
TGTGCCAGCAGTACGGGGGAAACCGGGGAGCTGTTTTTT
>TRBJ2-5|NA|TRBV5-1|15|NA
CASSLVGGQQETQYF
TGCGCCAGCAGCTTGGTGGGTGGACAACAAGAGACCCAGTACTTC
>TRBJ1-1|NA|TRBV11-2|14|NA
CASSSRGFNTEAFF
TGTGCCAGCAGCTCCCGTGGGTTTAACACTGAAGCTTTCTTT
>TRBJ1-5|NA|TRBV19|16|TRBD1
CASSSDRGFSNQPQHF
TGTGCCAGTAGTTCTGACAGGGGTTTTAGCAATCAGCCCCAGCATTTT
>TRBJ2-3|once|TRBV9|15|NA
CASSPKPGLRDTQYF
TGTGCCAGCAGCCCTAAGCCAGGGTTAAGAGATACGCAGTATTTT
>TRBJ2-4|NA|TRBV2|15|NA
CASSHRDLAKNIQYF
TGTGCCAGCAGTCACAGGGATTTGGCCAAAAACATTCAGTACTTC
>TRBJ2-5|NA|TRBV7-6|12|NA
CASSLWEETQYF
TGTGCCAGCAGCTTATGGGAAGAGACCCAGTACTTC
>TRBJ1-6|NA|TRBV7-8|15|NA
CASSSRDPANSPLHF
TGTGCCAGCAGCAGCCGGGATCCAGCTAATTCACCCCTCCACTTT
>TRBJ2-7|NA|TRBV7-2|14|TRBD1
CASSSTGGLREQYF
TGTGCCAGCAGCTCCACAGGGGGCCTCCGGGAGCAGTACTTC
>TRBJ2-4|NA|TRBV28|16|TRBD2
CASTNEGRGIKNIQYF
TGTGCCAGCACTAATGAGGGGCGGGGGATAAAAAACATTCAGTACTTC
>TRBJ2-2|NA|TRBV27|16|NA
CASSSAGTANTGELFF
TGTGCCAGCAGTTCCGCAGGCACCGCGAACACCGGGGAGCTGTTTTTT
>TRBJ2-5|NA|TRBV5-6|15|NA
CASSLGLAHQETQYF
TGTGCCAGCAGCTTGGGGCTGGCCCACCAAGAGACCCAGTACTTC
>TRBJ2-2|NA|TRBV7-2|15|NA
CASSRRSGNTGELFF
TGTGCCAGCAGCCGACGGTCAGGGAACACCGGGGAGCTGTTTTTT
>TRBJ2-1|NA|TRBV30|12|NA
CAWSVSSGEQFF
TGTGCCTGGAGTGTTTCCTCAGGGGAGCAGTTCTTC
>TRBJ2-5|few|TRBV5-1|13|NA
CASALQSQETQYF
TGCGCCAGCGCATTACAATCCCAAGAGACCCAGTACTTC
>TRBJ2-5|NA|TRBV5-1|14|TRBD1
CASSWGQVQETQYF
TGCGCCAGCAGCTGGGGACAGGTCCAAGAGACCCAGTACTTC
>TRBJ2-7|NA|TRBV19|12|NA
CASRSTGYEQYF
TGTGCCAGTAGATCAACAGGGTACGAGCAGTACTTC
>TRBJ2-5|NA|TRBV5-1|15|TRBD1
CASSLGQGSAETQYF
TGCGCCAGCAGCTTAGGACAGGGTAGCGCGGAGACCCAGTACTTC
>TRBJ1-6|NA|TRBV5-4|15|TRBD1
CASSDRDRVNSPLHF
TGTGCCAGCAGCGACCGGGACAGGGTTAATTCACCCCTCCACTTT
>TRBJ1-1|few|TRBV11-3|13|NA
CASSRREDTEAFF
TGTGCCAGCAGCCGCCGGGAGGACACTGAAGCTTTCTTT
>TRBJ1-2|few|TRBV20-1|11|NA
CSARGSYGYTF
TGCAGTGCTAGAGGAAGCTATGGCTACACCTTC
>TRBJ1-1|NA|TRBV27|16|TRBD1
CASSSTGQFANTEAFF
TGTGCCAGCAGTTCGACAGGGCAATTCGCGAACACTGAAGCTTTCTTT
>TRBJ1-4|NA|TRBV27|16|NA
CASSSRPALTNEKLFF
TGTGCCAGCAGTTCCCGTCCAGCCTTAACTAATGAAAAACTGTTTTTT
>TRBJ2-2|NA|TRBV7-6|18|TRBD2
CASSLALAGALNTGELFF
TGTGCCAGCAGCTTAGCTCTAGCGGGGGCCTTGAACACCGGGGAGCTGTTTTTT
>TRBJ2-1|NA|TRBV30|22|TRBD2
CAWSVRGLAGGGGRAGYNEQFF
TGTGCCTGGAGTGTACGGGGACTAGCGGGAGGAGGCGGGCGCGCTGGGTACAATGAGCAGTTCTTC
>TRBJ2-1|NA|TRBV7-6|13|NA
CASSWTSYNEQFF
TGTGCCAGCAGCTGGACATCCTACAATGAGCAGTTCTTC
>TRBJ2-2|NA|TRBV9|16|NA
CASSKRQALNTGELFF
TGTGCCAGCAGCAAAAGGCAGGCCCTGAACACCGGGGAGCTGTTTTTT
>TRBJ2-1|NA|TRBV4-1|16|NA
CASSQGLGGLYNEQFF
TGCGCCAGCAGCCAAGGTCTGGGCGGGCTCTACAATGAGCAGTTCTTC
>TRBJ2-7|NA|TRBV5-1|15|TRBD1
CASSPEGQVGSEQYF
TGCGCCAGCAGCCCGGAGGGACAGGTGGGTTCCGAGCAGTACTTC
>TRBJ1-5|NA|TRBV28|12|NA
CASSALYQPQHF
TGTGCCAGCAGCGCCCTTTACCAGCCCCAGCATTTT